These 3 T cell receptor beta chains were all obtained from the same sample, sequenced in a study of shared clonotypes between healthy human individuals. Sequencing was performed with immunoSEQ multiplex PCR; in TCRdb, only in-frame clones are kept and a portion is missing. The sample lists 490,000 or so clones, less than 80% occurring once. The sample consisted of PBMCs. The receptors were sampled from a middle-aged woman in good health. Some clones in this sample may be carry-over from other donors' samples.

This clone was observed a few times. The chain is built from TRBV30 and TRBJ1-5; no clear D. Trimming stripped 2 bases from V and 4 bases from J, with 6 bases between. The length of the CDR3 is 12 residues. Germline CDR1 reads GTSNPN; CDR2 reads SVGIG (reference sequence). For the CDR3, the DNA is TGTGCCTGGAGTAAGGATAATCAGCCCCAGCATTTT. This gives the protein CAWSKDNQPQHF.

The chain joins TRBV10-3 to TRBJ1-3, with D hard to call. Trimming took off 0 bases at V and 3 bases at J, with 21 bases between the two ends. This CDR3 is 19 amino acids long. Germline-derived CDR1 and CDR2 are ENHRY and SYGVKD. The CDR3 sequence is CAISESIYAGRGSGNTIYF. In DNA, the CDR3 is TGTGCCATCAGTGAGTCGATCTATGCAGGTCGGGGTAGTGGAAACACCATATATTTT.

The chain links TRBV30 to TRBJ2-3; D unresolved. V lost 1 base to trimming and J lost 3 bases, with 8 bases between them. The CDR3 has 13 amino acids. The germline gives CDR1 GTSNPN, CDR2 SVGIG (reference sequence). The CDR3 is CAWSGVATDTQYF. The CDR3 region has the DNA TGTGCCTGGAGTGGGGTCGCGACAGATACGCAGTATTTT.